This TCR beta chain came from a study of blood T cell repertoires in COVID-19. Study context: The cDNA or gDNA used as material had been derived from T cells, B-cell-depleted T cells, or PBMCs.

V lost 5 bases, J lost 5 bases, and 10 bases lay in between. Germline assignment: CDR1 SEHNR and CDR2 FQNEAQ (reference sequence). The CDR3 has 14 residues. TCRdb keeps only in-frame clones here, not all; method: immunoSEQ multiplex PCR. Of roughly 170,000 clones in the sample, more than 85% are singletons; the top ten hold approximately 2.5%. This TCR came from a man between 35 and 55 years old with active or convalescent COVID-19. This rearrangement joins TRBV7-9 to TRBJ1-6; D not resolved. The sequenced sample consisted of peripheral blood. The CDR3 sequence: CASSPQTNNSPLHF. The DNA of the CDR3 is TGTGCCAGCAGCCCACAAACAAATAATTCACCCCTCCACTTT.